Below, 12 T cell receptor beta chains from the same sample are listed, as sequenced in a study of blood T cell repertoires in COVID-19. TCRdb's copy holds only in-frame clones and misses some; the assay was immunoSEQ multiplex PCR. In the table there are fewer than 500,000 clones, 75% to 90% of which are singletons. Sequenced sample: peripheral blood. The receptors shown here come from a woman in her 30s with acute or convalescent COVID-19.

Written as DNA, the CDR3 is TGTGCCAGTAGTTTCCGGGGGGTTTTTAAGGGGAGCGTGGAACTGTTTTTT. This translates into CASSFRGVFKGSVELFF. This chain links TRBV19 with TRBJ1-4; weak D call: TRBD1 (5 bases). The CDR3 covers 17 residues. V gave up 5 bases and J gave up 12 bases, with 28 bases separating them. Looked up from germline, CDR1 is LNHDA and CDR2 is SQIVND (reference sequence).

The chain is built from TRBV3-1 (or the pseudogene TRBV3-2) and TRBJ1-4; 10 positions agree with TRBD1. The germline gives CDR1 LGHDT, CDR2 YNNKEL (reference sequence). CDR3 length: 15 amino acids. The ends lost 2 bases at V and 8 bases at J; junction bases unmatched: 5. The CDR3: CASSQRQGAGEKLFF. The CDR3 DNA reads TGTGCCAGCAGCCAACGACAGGGGGCGGGAGAAAAACTGTTTTTT.

V usage is TRBV7-9 and J usage is TRBJ2-1; D is unclear. The germline V gene has CDR1 SEHNR and CDR2 FQNEAQ (reference sequence). The V and J ends lost 8 bases and 7 bases respectively, with 21 bases between them. The CDR3 is 15 amino acids. The CDR3 loop reads CASLEVRTSANEQFF. The CDR3, as DNA: TGTGCCAGCCTAGAGGTGAGAACATCCGCGAATGAGCAGTTCTTC. Combining the CDR3 with reference TRBV7-9 and TRBJ2-1 gives the whole variable domain DTGVSQNPRHKITKRGQNVTFRCDPISEHNRLYWYRQTLGQGPEFLTYFQNEAQLEKSRLLSDRFSAERPKGSFSTLEIQRTEQGDSAMYLCASLEVRTSANEQFFGPGTRLTVL.

The chain carries TRBV18 and TRBJ2-7; 9 nucleotides agree with TRBD1. The V gene end was trimmed by 2 bases and the J gene end by 2 bases; junction bases not matched to a gene: 1. This CDR3 has 14 amino acids. Germline V gene sequence: CDR1 KGHSH, CDR2 LQKENI. CDR3 in amino acids: CASSPNRGPYEQYF. The CDR3 DNA reads as TGTGCCAGCTCACCAAACAGGGGGCCCTACGAGCAGTACTTC. The whole variable domain, filled in from reference TRBV18 and TRBJ2-7, reads NAGVMQNPRHLVRRRGQEARLRCSPMKGHSHVYWYRQLPEEGLKFMVYLQKENIIDESGMPKERFSAEFPKEGPSILRIQQVVRGDSAAYFCASSPNRGPYEQYFGPGTRLTVT.

This chain joins TRBV30 and TRBJ1-4, with a possible D match to TRBD1 (6 bases). Trimming removed 4 bases at V and 10 bases at J, with 13 bases between. The CDR3 runs 12 residues. CDR1 and CDR2 (germline): GTSNPN, SVGIG (reference sequence). CDR3 sequence: CAWTGEIGKLFF. The CDR3 region has the DNA TGTGCCTGGACAGGGGAAATAGGAAAACTGTTTTTT.

V is TRBV18 and J is TRBJ2-1, with D hard to call. The CDR3 loop spans 14 amino acids. Germline V gene sequence: CDR1 KGHSH, CDR2 LQKENI. Between the trimmed V and J ends, which lost 2 bases and 1 base, there was a span of 6 bases. The CDR3 loop reads CASSPGPSYNEQFF. In DNA form, the CDR3 reads TGTGCCAGCTCACCAGGGCCGTCCTACAATGAGCAGTTCTTC.

The chain carries TRBV5-1 and TRBJ1-2; weak D call: TRBD1 (6 bases). There are 14 residues in the CDR3. V was cut by 1 base and J by 7 bases, with 14 bases left in between. Germline CDR1 reads SGHRS; CDR2 reads YFSETQ. The CDR3 loop is CASSLPWDISGYTF. The CDR3 DNA follows: TGCGCCAGCAGCTTGCCATGGGACATTTCTGGCTACACCTTC.

CDR3 sequence: CASSFGYEQYF. CDR3 bases: TGCGCCAGCAGCTTCGGCTACGAGCAGTACTTC. V gene TRBV5-1 combines with J gene TRBJ2-7; D call uncertain. CDR1 and CDR2 (germline): SGHRS, YFSETQ. V dropped 2 bases and J dropped 3 bases, with 3 bases sitting between them. The CDR3 has 11 amino acids.

Details on this clone: Other DNA sequences in this sample translate to the same CDR3. This chain connects TRBV28 to TRBJ1-6; D may be TRBD1 (6 bases). The germline V gene has CDR1 MDHEN and CDR2 SYDVKM. The V end lost 4 bases, the J end lost 7 bases, and 8 bases lay between the germline ends. This CDR3 spans 13 amino acids. CDR3 amino acids: CASSSDRNSPLHF. In DNA form, the CDR3 reads TGTGCCAGCAGTTCGGACAGAAATTCACCCCTCCACTTT.

The chain recombines TRBV21-1 with TRBJ2-1; the table's D call, TRBD1, has no DNA check behind it. TRBV21-1 is noted as a pseudogene. The length of the CDR3 is 14 residues. In DNA form, the CDR3 reads TGTGCCAGCAGCAACCCGGGACAGTATTTTGAGCAGTTCTTC. This codes for CASSNPGQYFEQFF.

The CDR3 sequence: CATSDSSPTEETQYF. CDR3 in DNA: TGTGCCACCAGTGACAGTAGCCCCACCGAGGAGACCCAGTACTTC. The chain couples TRBV24-1 to TRBJ2-5; D remains unclear. With 4 bases removed from V and 5 bases from J, the gap between germline ends came to 16 bases. This CDR3 is built from 15 residues. The germline V gene encodes CDR1 KGHDR and CDR2 SFDVKD.

This sequence joins TRBV3-1 (or the pseudogene TRBV3-2) and TRBJ1-6, with TRBD1 matching over 7 bases. The CDR3 length is 14 residues. J lost 4 bases, V lost 5 bases, and 2 bases had no gene match. Germline loops: CDR1 LGHDT, CDR2 YNNKEL (reference sequence). DNA of the CDR3: TGTGCCAGCAGCGCGGGACAGTATAATTCACCCCTCCACTTT. Residues: CASSAGQYNSPLHF.